A selection of T cell receptor beta chains follows, all from one sample in a study of control samples from healthy donors and cancer patients. Profiling relied on immunoSEQ multiplex PCR, and the TCRdb table lists in-frame clones only, not all of them. The data contain about 200,000 clones, about 90% of them singletons. The sample taken for sequencing was blood. The receptors come from a man under 40 in good health. Each CDR3 is given with its conserved first and last residue. A D gene is named only where the DNA matches it firmly. Clone size is not always given. Where it is, it says once, few, many or a class for expanded clones.

v_gene,d_gene,j_gene,abundance,CDR3aa,CDR3nt
TRBV19,.,TRBJ2-7,.,CASSMESRRPEQYF,TGTGCCAGTAGTATGGAGTCCCGACGACCCGAGCAGTACTTC
TRBV30,.,TRBJ2-5,.,CAWIRRGGAPETQYF,TGTGCCTGGATTCGTCGTGGGGGGGCCCCAGAGACCCAGTACTTC
TRBV6-6,TRBD1,TRBJ1-2,.,CASSNRGRGGYTF,TGTGCCAGCAGCAACAGGGGGCGAGGTGGCTACACCTTC
TRBV15,.,TRBJ1-1,.,CATSRDVRLDEAFF,TGTGCCACCAGCAGAGATGTACGGTTAGATGAAGCTTTCTTT
TRBV24-1,TRBD1,TRBJ1-6,.,CATSDSDRDNSPLHF,TGTGCCACCAGTGATTCGGACAGGGACAATTCACCCCTCCACTTT
TRBV21-1,.,TRBJ2-7,few,CASSKVSYEQYF,TGTGCCAGCAGCAAAGTTTCCTACGAGCAGTACTTC
TRBV24-1,TRBD1,TRBJ1-1,.,CATSTGDGGSTEAFF,TGTGCCACCAGCACAGGGGATGGGGGTAGCACTGAAGCTTTCTTT
TRBV2,.,TRBJ2-1,.,CASSGFRQAYNEQFF,TGTGCCAGCAGTGGGTTCAGGCAGGCCTACAATGAGCAGTTCTTC
TRBV2,.,TRBJ2-7,.,CASSERDTFYEQYF,TGTGCCAGCAGTGAGCGGGACACCTTTTACGAGCAGTACTTC
TRBV15,.,TRBJ1-1,.,CATSRGRGNTEAFF,TGTGCCACCAGCAGAGGACGGGGGAACACTGAAGCTTTCTTT
TRBV5-1,.,TRBJ2-7,.,CASSLNYEQYF,TGCGCCAGCAGCTTGAACTACGAGCAGTACTTC
TRBV3-1/TRBV3-2,.,TRBJ2-7,.,CASSPHEPLYHEQYF,TGTGCCAGCAGCCCACACGAACCCCTTTACCACGAGCAGTACTTC
TRBV5-1,.,TRBJ2-1,.,CASSLDQGAYNEQFF,TGCGCCAGCAGCTTGGATCAGGGCGCCTACAATGAGCAGTTCTTC
TRBV2,.,TRBJ1-1,once,CASSDGLGEAFF,TGTGCCAGCAGCGATGGACTTGGGGAAGCTTTCTTT
TRBV3-1/TRBV3-2,.,TRBJ1-2,.,CASSQDVAGRGYTF,TGTGCCAGCAGCCAAGATGTGGCAGGACGTGGCTACACCTTC
TRBV7-6,TRBD1,TRBJ1-6,.,CASSYRQGDYNSPLHF,TGTGCCAGCAGCTACAGACAGGGGGATTATAATTCACCCCTCCACTTT
TRBV6-5,.,TRBJ2-1,.,CASSYSYRGGSNEQFF,TGTGCCAGCAGTTACTCTTACAGGGGCGGGAGCAATGAGCAGTTCTTC
TRBV6-6,.,TRBJ2-7,.,CASTAQGEGSYEQYF,TGTGCCAGCACCGCACAGGGTGAGGGCTCCTACGAGCAGTACTTC
TRBV7-8,.,TRBJ2-2,.,CASSFNTGELFF,TGTGCCAGCAGCTTTAACACCGGGGAGCTGTTTTTT
TRBV2,.,TRBJ2-1,.,CASSYNYNEQFF,TGTGCCAGCAGTTACAACTACAATGAGCAGTTCTTC
TRBV11-2,TRBD2,TRBJ2-7,.,CASSPIRGGIYEQYF,TGTGCCAGCAGCCCAATCCGGGGGGGGATCTACGAGCAGTACTTC
TRBV21-1,.,TRBJ1-5,.,CASSKYCKALNQPQHF,TGTGCCAGCAGCAAGTATTGCAAGGCCCTCAATCAGCCCCAGCATTTT
TRBV24-1,.,TRBJ2-1,.,CATSGSAYNEQFF,TGTGCCACCAGTGGTAGTGCGTACAATGAGCAGTTCTTC
TRBV11-2,.,TRBJ2-7,.,CASSPTLYSGHEQYF,TGTGCCAGCAGTCCGACACTCTACTCCGGGCACGAGCAGTACTTC
TRBV12-3/TRBV12-4,.,TRBJ2-3,.,CASSNSRGSTQYF,TGTGCCAGCAGCAACAGTCGGGGTAGTACGCAGTATTTT
TRBV7-2,.,TRBJ2-5,.,CASSLGPRGGAVKTQYF,TGTGCCAGCAGCTTAGGACCTCGCGGGGGCGCAGTGAAGACCCAGTACTTC